One and the same sample provided the 17 T cell receptor beta chains below, sequenced in a study of CD8 T cells in ankylosing spondylitis. Study outcomes and limitations: Several highly homologous variants made up a TCR beta motif, and this motif appeared characteristic of ankylosing spondylitis blood.

TCRdb fed the 5' RACE reads into MiXCR, producing one record per CDR3 protein. The data hold about 540,000 distinct CDR3 sequences, with 9.5% to 15% observed a single time. No antigens are known for them. What was sequenced was blood, either unsorted or a sorted T cell fraction (not recorded which). Receptor source: a male donor with ankylosing spondylitis.

This clonotype was observed a handful of times. The V and J genes are TRBV7-2 and TRBJ1-1; 7 bases match TRBD1. This CDR3 contains 15 residues. Germline V gene sequence: CDR1 SGHTA, CDR2 FQGNSA. V lost 5 bases, J lost 1 base, and 7 bases stayed unmatched. CDR3 sequence reads: CASSLKGQTNTEAFF. The CDR3 DNA sequence: TGTGCCAGCAGCCTAAAGGGACAGACGAACACTGAAGCTTTCTTT.

The chain recombines TRBV7-2 with TRBJ2-7; D is possibly TRBD2 (6 bases). Trimming removed 3 bases at V and 1 base at J, with 13 bases between. The CDR3 runs to 15 residues. Germline V gene data show CDR1 as SGHTA and CDR2 as FQGNSA. This CDR3 reads CASSFVTGGSYEQYF. CDR3 DNA sequence: TGTGCCAGCAGCTTCGTTACCGGGGGTTCCTACGAGCAGTACTTC.

This clonotype turned up a few times. This rearrangement joins TRBV20-1 to TRBJ1-4; 7 bases fit TRBD1. The trim removed 0 bases at V and 14 bases at J, leaving 21 bases unmatched. The length of the CDR3 is 17 residues. The germline V gene encodes CDR1 DFQATT and CDR2 SNEGSKA (reference sequence). CDR3 sequence reads: CSARDSYPKGAKPGLFF. The CDR3 nucleotides are TGCAGTGCTAGAGATTCTTATCCAAAGGGGGCCAAACCTGGGCTGTTTTTT.

This clonotype was detected ten times or more. The J gene is TRBJ1-1, the V gene TRBV20-1; 7 nucleotides line up with TRBD1. Per germline, CDR1 DFQATT and CDR2 SNEGSKA (reference sequence). The junction had 9 bases not matched to a gene; V was cut back by 6 bases and J by 2 bases. This CDR3 contains 14 residues. CDR3 sequence (DNA): TGCAGTGCCCGGGACAGCAAGTTCAACACTGAAGCTTTCTTT. Its translation is CSARDSKFNTEAFF.

This clonotype was observed a few times. The CDR3 reads CASSLDAETQYF. CDR3 in DNA: TGCGCCAGCAGCTTGGACGCCGAGACCCAGTACTTC. The chain carries TRBV5-1 and TRBJ2-5; no definite D call. V dropped 0 bases and J dropped 5 bases, with 5 bases sitting between them. The CDR3 consists of 12 residues. Germline assignment: CDR1 SGHRS and CDR2 YFSETQ.

This sequence joins TRBV3-1 and TRBJ2-4; 7 bases agree with TRBD2. Germline V CDR1 and CDR2: LGHDT, YNNKEL (reference sequence). The CDR3 has 14 amino acids. V shed 8 bases, J shed 0 bases, and the junction held 4 bases outside the gene matches. As DNA, the CDR3 is TGTGCCAGCGGTCTAGCGGTAGCCAAAAACATTCAGTACTTC. Translated: CASGLAVAKNIQYF.

The chain couples TRBV11-2 to TRBJ1-6; the match to TRBD1 covers 8 bases. Germline CDR1 SGHAT, CDR2 FQNNGV. J was trimmed by 9 bases and V by 5 bases; bases with no gene match: 3. CDR3 length: 13 residues. The CDR3 region is CASSGQGGSPLHF. In DNA form, the CDR3 reads TGTGCCAGCAGCGGACAGGGAGGTTCACCCCTCCACTTT.

The rearrangement uses TRBV15 and TRBJ2-3; a weak D match, TRBD1 (5 bases). V was shortened by 3 bases and J by 11 bases, with 18 bases between the two germline ends. The germline gives CDR1 LNHNV, CDR2 YYDKDF (reference sequence). This CDR3 contains 14 residues. The CDR3: CATSRDTRRGGQYF. CDR3 nucleotides: TGTGCCACCAGCAGGGACACCCGACGAGGTGGGCAGTATTTT. Together with reference TRBV15 and TRBJ2-3, the CDR3 gives the full variable domain: DAMVIQNPRYQVTQFGKPVTLSCSQTLNHNVMYWYQQKSSQAPKLLFHYYDKDFNNEADTPDNFQSRRPNTSFCFLDIRSPGLGDTAMYLCATSRDTRRGGQYFGPGTRLTVL.

This clonotype was counted at least ten times. The rearrangement links TRBV4-1 to TRBJ1-4, with D perhaps matching TRBD1 (6 bases). Germline values: CDR1 MGHRA, CDR2 YSYEKL. The CDR3 loop spans 13 amino acids. V lost 6 bases to trimming and J lost 5 bases, with 10 bases between them. This CDR3 is CASSWTENEKLFF. The CDR3 DNA sequence: TGCGCCAGCAGTTGGACAGAAAATGAAAAACTGTTTTTT.

The chain carries TRBV6-5 and TRBJ1-5; 8 bases fit TRBD1. Germline V lookup: CDR1 MNHEY, CDR2 SVGAGI. Trimming at V came to 2 bases and at J to 3 bases, leaving 3 bases not matched to a gene. The CDR3 consists of 15 residues. The DNA of the CDR3 is TGTGCCAGCAGTTACGCAGGGGGCCCCAATCAGCCCCAGCATTTT. Amino acids: CASSYAGGPNQPQHF.

The CDR3 here is CASSPNLGSNTDTQYF. The CDR3, as DNA: TGTGCCAGCAGCCCCAATCTGGGCTCAAACACAGATACGCAGTATTTT. The V gene is TRBV3-1, the J gene TRBJ2-3; D is ambiguous. The germline V gene encodes CDR1 LGHDT and CDR2 YNNKEL (reference sequence). Trimming stripped 4 bases from V and 2 bases from J, with 16 bases between. This CDR3 is built from 16 residues.

The table lists this clonotype with many counts. This chain uses TRBV29-1 with TRBJ1-2, with no clear D. V lost 1 base to trimming and J lost 4 bases, with 13 bases between them. This CDR3 has 14 residues. CDR1 and CDR2 (germline): SQVTM, ANQGSEA. CDR3 bases: TGCAGCGTTGAAGGGCCCGGTGTAGGCTATGGCTACACCTTC. Amino acids: CSVEGPGVGYGYTF.

The chain carries TRBV15 and TRBJ1-2; D uncertain. V lost 0 bases and J lost 4, with 9 bases in between. Per the germline V gene, CDR1 is LNHNV and CDR2 is YYDKDF (reference sequence). The CDR3 runs to 14 residues. CDR3 DNA: TGTGCCACCAGCAGAGATCTGAACAGCTATGGCTACACCTTC. Its translation: CATSRDLNSYGYTF.

This clonotype has at least ten counts. The J gene is TRBJ2-1, the V gene TRBV7-2, with D hard to call. This CDR3 contains 13 residues. Trimming cost V 5 bases and J 1 base, with 6 bases left between them. Germline V gene sequence: CDR1 SGHTA, CDR2 FQGNSA. CDR3 sequence reads: CASSPWSYNEQFF. CDR3 coding DNA: TGTGCCAGCAGCCCGTGGTCCTACAATGAGCAGTTCTTC.

This clonotype has only a few counts. The rearrangement uses TRBV6-1 and TRBJ2-7; a weak D match, TRBD2 (6 bases). Germline CDR1 is MNHNS and CDR2 is SASEGT. The length of the CDR3 is 17 residues. Trimming took off 6 bases at V and 3 bases at J, with 24 bases between the two ends. The DNA of the CDR3 is TGTGCCAGCAGACTAACGGGACTTCTCCTCCGGGACTACGAGCAGTACGTC. It encodes CASRLTGLLLRDYEQYV.

In this sample, this clonotype turned up a few times. The chain links TRBV6-1 to TRBJ1-2; 7 nucleotides match TRBD1. V was clipped by 5 bases and J by 4 bases; unmatched bases: 7. Per the germline V gene, CDR1 is MNHNS and CDR2 is SASEGT. The CDR3 totals 14 residues. The CDR3, as DNA: TGTGCCAGCAGTACCCTGGGACAGAGCTATGGCTACACCTTC. Translating gives CASSTLGQSYGYTF.

The chain combines TRBV7-8 with TRBJ2-7; 11 bases fit TRBD2. CDR1 and CDR2 (germline): SGHVS, FQNEAQ. This CDR3 has 16 residues. Germline trimming cut 5 bases from V and 0 bases from J; bases unmatched to any gene: 6. The CDR3 reads CASSLLGLAGSYEQYF. The CDR3 coding sequence is TGTGCCAGCAGCCTACTCGGACTAGCGGGCTCCTACGAGCAGTACTTC. Full variable domain (remainder filled in from reference TRBV7-8 and TRBJ2-7): GAGVSQSPRYKVAKRGQDVALRCDPISGHVSLFWYQQALGQGPEFLTYFQNEAQLDKSGLPSDRFFAERPEGSVSTLKIQRTQQEDSAVYLCASSLLGLAGSYEQYFGPGTRLTVT.